This TCR beta chain is from a study of type 1 regulatory T cells. One entry per CDR3 protein, called by TCRdb with MiXCR from the reads. The profile shows roughly 71,000 distinct CDR3 sequences, around 68% of them singletons. This clonotype was seen repeatedly, ten times or more. The antigen is undetermined. The CDR3 consists of 16 residues. The V gene's germline CDR1 is SGHKS and CDR2 YYEKEE (reference sequence). The V and J ends lost 0 bases and 5 bases respectively, with 17 bases between them. The TCR sequence derives from a human donor in good health. The sequencing input was cultured T cells, either the whole culture or a sorted T cell fraction (not recorded which). Subset in this sample: Tr1-enriched cell product generated in vitro against host alloantigens. The chain joins TRBV5-5 to TRBJ2-5; TRBD1 might be the D (5 bases). The CDR3 loop is CASSLGGVTHGETQYF. CDR3 in DNA: TGTGCCAGCAGCTTGGGGGGCGTCACCCATGGGGAGACCCAGTACTTC.